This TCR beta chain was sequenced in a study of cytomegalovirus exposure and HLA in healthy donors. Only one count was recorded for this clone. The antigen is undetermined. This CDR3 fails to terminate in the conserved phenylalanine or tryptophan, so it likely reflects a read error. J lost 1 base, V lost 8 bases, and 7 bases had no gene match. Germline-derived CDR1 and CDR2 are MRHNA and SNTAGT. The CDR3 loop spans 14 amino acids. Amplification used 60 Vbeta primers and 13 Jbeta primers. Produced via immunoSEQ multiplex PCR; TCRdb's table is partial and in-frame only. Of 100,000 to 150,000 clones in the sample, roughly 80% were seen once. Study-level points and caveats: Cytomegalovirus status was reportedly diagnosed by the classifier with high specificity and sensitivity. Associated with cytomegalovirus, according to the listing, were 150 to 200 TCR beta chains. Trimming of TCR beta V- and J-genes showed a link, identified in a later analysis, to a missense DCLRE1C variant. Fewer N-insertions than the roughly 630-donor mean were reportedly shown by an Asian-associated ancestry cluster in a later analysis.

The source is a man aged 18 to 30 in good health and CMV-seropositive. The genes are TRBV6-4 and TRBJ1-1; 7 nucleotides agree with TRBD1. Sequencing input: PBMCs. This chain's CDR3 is CASARDRENTEAFL. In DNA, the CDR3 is TGTGCCAGCGCCCGGGACAGAGAGAACACTGAAGCTTTCCTT.